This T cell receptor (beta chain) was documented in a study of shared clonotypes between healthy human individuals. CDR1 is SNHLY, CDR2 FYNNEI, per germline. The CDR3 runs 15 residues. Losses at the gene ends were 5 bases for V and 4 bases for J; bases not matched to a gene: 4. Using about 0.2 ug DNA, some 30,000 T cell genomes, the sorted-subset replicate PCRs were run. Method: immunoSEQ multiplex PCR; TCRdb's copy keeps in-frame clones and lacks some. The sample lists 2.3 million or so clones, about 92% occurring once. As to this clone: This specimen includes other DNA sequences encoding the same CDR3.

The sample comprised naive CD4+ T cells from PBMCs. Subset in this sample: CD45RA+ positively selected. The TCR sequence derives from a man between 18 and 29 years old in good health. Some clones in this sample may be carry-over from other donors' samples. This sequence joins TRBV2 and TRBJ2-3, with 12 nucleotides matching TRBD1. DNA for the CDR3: TGTGCCAGCAGTCGGGACAGGGGGCCCCCAGATACGCAGTATTTT. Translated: CASSRDRGPPDTQYF.